Presented here are 3 T cell receptor beta chains from one specimen sequenced in a study of cytomegalovirus exposure and HLA in healthy donors (dated by TCRdb to 2016 to 2017). The library was produced with the immunoSEQ multiplex PCR assay. Sourced from immuneACCESS, this table was stored by TCRdb with only in-frame sequences that have V and J called. A share of the clones is absent; for the studies checked, an unresolved V gene accounts for under half, and the remainder has no known explanation. The sample table holds some 210,000 clones, of which roughly 83% were seen once. Less than 7% of the sample is in the top ten clones. The sequencing sample was made of PBMCs. The receptor source for this set is a woman aged 18-29 years in good health and CMV-seronegative.

V usage is TRBV11-2 and J usage is TRBJ2-7, with 8 nucleotides matching TRBD2. Germline V lookup: CDR1 SGHAT, CDR2 FQNNGV. Losses at the gene ends were 5 bases for V and 2 bases for J; bases not matched to a gene: 2. The CDR3 runs to 13 residues. Here the CDR3 reads CASSGGLAYEQYF. CDR3 nucleotide sequence: TGTGCCAGCAGCGGGGGACTAGCCTACGAGCAGTACTTC.

This clone was seen once. The chain combines TRBV27 with TRBJ1-1; no definite D call. Per germline, CDR1 MNHEY and CDR2 SMNVEV (reference sequence). Trimming shortened V by 7 bases and J by 3 bases, and 9 bases separated the two germline ends. The CDR3 loop spans 12 amino acids. The CDR3: CASTRRDTEAFF. For the CDR3, the DNA is TGTGCCAGCACTCGCAGAGACACTGAAGCTTTCTTT.

CDR3 sequence reads: CASSLGWGEENIQYF. Here the CDR3 DNA reads TGTGCCAGCAGTTTAGGGTGGGGAGAGGAAAACATTCAGTACTTC. The chain recombines TRBV27 with TRBJ2-4, with a tentative D call TRBD2 (5 bases). Trimming left V 2 bases short and J 5 bases short, with 13 bases between. The germline V gene encodes CDR1 MNHEY and CDR2 SMNVEV (reference sequence). The CDR3 spans 15 residues.